This entry concerns a single TCR beta chain. Antigen specificity is unknown. Germline V gene sequence: CDR1 GTSNPN, CDR2 SVGIG (reference sequence). The V and J ends lost 3 bases and 2 bases respectively, with 13 bases between them. There are 15 residues in the CDR3. These data belong to a study of naive and memory T cell subsets. Study results and limitations: Naive repertoires, especially CD8, held a few larger clonotypes, possibly memory cells re-expressing CD45RA.

Cells stained for CD3, CD4, CD8, CD45RA, CD27 and viability were sorted into four CD45RA/CD27 subsets. Both TRBC1 and TRBC2 were covered by a beta constant-region primer of two equimolar oligonucleotides. Nested alpha and beta constant-region primers with the SP2 primer drove four PCR rounds on ligated cDNA. TCRdb recomputed calls from the UMI-ligation and nested PCR reads with MiXCR, one row per CDR3 protein. The table includes fewer than 150,000 distinct CDR3 sequences, approximately 21% detected once. Sequences were obtained from naive CD8+ T cells from blood. This receptor was identified in a human donor in good health. The chain employs TRBV30 and TRBJ2-2; D tentatively reads TRBD1 or TRBD2 (5 bases each). This CDR3 is CAWSAAGGNTGELFF. CDR3 bases: TGTGCCTGGAGCGCCGCTGGGGGTAACACCGGGGAGCTGTTTTTT.